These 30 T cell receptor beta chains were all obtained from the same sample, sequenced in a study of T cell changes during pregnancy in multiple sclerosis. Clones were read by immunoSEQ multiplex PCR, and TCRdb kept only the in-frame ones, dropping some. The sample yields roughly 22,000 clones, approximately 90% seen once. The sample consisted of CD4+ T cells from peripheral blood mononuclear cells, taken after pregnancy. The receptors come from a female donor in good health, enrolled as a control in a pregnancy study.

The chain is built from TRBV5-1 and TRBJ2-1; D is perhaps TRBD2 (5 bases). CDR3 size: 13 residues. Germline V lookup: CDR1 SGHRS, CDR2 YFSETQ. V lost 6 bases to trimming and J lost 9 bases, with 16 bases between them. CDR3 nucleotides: TGCGCCAGCACCGAGCCTAGCTCCAGTGAGCAGTTCTTC. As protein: CASTEPSSSEQFF.

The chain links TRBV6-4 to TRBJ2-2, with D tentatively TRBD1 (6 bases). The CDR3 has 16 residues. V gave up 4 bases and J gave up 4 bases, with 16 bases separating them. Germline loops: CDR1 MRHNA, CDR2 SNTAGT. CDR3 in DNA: TGTGCCAGCAGTGCTGGGCAGGGGCTCCCCACCGGGGAGCTGTTTTTT. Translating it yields CASSAGQGLPTGELFF.

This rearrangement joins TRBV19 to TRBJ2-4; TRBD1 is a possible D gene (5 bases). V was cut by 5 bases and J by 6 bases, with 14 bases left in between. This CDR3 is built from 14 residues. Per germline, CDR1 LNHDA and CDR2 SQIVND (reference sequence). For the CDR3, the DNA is TGTGCCAGTAGTCCCCAGGGAAGACTAAACATTCAGTACTTC. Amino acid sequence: CASSPQGRLNIQYF.

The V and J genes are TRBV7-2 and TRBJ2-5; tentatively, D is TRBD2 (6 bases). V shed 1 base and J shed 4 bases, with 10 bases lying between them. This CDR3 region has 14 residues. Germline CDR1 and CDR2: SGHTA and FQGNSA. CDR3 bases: TGTGCCAGCAGCTTAGGGGGCGGGATAGAGACCCAGTACTTC. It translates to CASSLGGGIETQYF.

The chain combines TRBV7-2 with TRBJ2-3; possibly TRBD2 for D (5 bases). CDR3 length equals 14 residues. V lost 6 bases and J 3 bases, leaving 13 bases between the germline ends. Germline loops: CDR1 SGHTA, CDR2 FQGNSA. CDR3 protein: CASRPDWNTDTQYF. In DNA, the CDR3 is TGTGCCAGCAGACCGGACTGGAATACAGATACGCAGTATTTT.

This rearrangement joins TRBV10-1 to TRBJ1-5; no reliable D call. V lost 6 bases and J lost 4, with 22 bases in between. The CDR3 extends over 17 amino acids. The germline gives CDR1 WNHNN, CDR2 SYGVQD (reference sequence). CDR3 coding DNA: TGCGCCAGCAGGACCCATTGGGCAGGTGGGAGGAATCAGCCCCAGCATTTT. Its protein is CASRTHWAGGRNQPQHF.

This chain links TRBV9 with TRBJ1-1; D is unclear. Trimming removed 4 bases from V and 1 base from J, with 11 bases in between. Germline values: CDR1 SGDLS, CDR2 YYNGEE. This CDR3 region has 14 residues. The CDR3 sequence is CASSPLPQNTEAFF. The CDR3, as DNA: TGTGCCAGCAGCCCCCTCCCACAGAACACTGAAGCTTTCTTT.

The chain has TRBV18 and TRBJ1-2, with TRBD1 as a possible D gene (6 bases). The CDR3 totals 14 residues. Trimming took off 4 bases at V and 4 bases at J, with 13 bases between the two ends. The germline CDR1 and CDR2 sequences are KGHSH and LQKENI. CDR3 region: CASSLGGEIYGYTF. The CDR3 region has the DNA TGTGCCAGCTCACTTGGGGGCGAGATCTATGGCTACACCTTC.

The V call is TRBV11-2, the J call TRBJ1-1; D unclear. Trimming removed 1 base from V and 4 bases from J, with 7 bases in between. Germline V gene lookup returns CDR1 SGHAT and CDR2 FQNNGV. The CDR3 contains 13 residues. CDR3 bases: TGTGCCAGCAGCTTAGCGCACGGCACTGAAGCTTTCTTT. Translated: CASSLAHGTEAFF. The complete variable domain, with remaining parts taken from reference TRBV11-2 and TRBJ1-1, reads EAGVAQSPRYKIIEKRQSVAFWCNPISGHATLYWYQQILGQGPKLLIQFQNNGVVDDSQLPKDRFSAERLKGVDSTLKIQPAKLEDSAVYLCASSLAHGTEAFFGQGTRLTVV.

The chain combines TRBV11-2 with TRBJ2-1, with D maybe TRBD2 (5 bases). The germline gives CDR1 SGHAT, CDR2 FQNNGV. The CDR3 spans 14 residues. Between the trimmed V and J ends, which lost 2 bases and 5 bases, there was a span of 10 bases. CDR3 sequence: CASSLSPGNNEQFF. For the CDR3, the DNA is TGTGCCAGCAGCTTATCGCCGGGGAACAATGAGCAGTTCTTC.

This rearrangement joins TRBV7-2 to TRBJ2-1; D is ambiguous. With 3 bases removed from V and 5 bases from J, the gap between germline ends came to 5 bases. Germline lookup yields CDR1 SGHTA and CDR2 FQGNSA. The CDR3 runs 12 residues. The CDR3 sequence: CASSFLHNEQFF. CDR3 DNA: TGTGCCAGCAGCTTCCTCCACAATGAGCAGTTCTTC.

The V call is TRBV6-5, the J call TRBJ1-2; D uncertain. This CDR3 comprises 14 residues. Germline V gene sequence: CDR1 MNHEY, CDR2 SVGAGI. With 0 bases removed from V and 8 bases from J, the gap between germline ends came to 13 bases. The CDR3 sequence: CASSYSIGVQGYTF. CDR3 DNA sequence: TGTGCCAGCAGTTACTCGATCGGGGTTCAGGGCTACACCTTC.

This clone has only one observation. CDR3 region: CASSGLANTGELFF. For the CDR3, the DNA is TGTGCCAGCAGTGGCCTAGCTAACACCGGGGAGCTGTTTTTT. The V and J genes are TRBV2 and TRBJ2-2, with a weak D call TRBD2 (5 bases). This CDR3 has 14 amino acids. Between the trimmed V and J ends, which lost 4 bases and 2 bases, there was a span of 8 bases. Germline V gene sequence: CDR1 SNHLY, CDR2 FYNNEI.

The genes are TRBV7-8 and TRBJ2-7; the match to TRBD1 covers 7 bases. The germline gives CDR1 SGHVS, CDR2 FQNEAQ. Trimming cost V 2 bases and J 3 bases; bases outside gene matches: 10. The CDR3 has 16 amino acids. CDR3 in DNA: TGTGCCAGCAGCTTACCCCCCACAGGGGCCATCTACGAGCAGTACTTC. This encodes CASSLPPTGAIYEQYF. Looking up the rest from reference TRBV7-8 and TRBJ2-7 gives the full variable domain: GAGVSQSPRYKVAKRGQDVALRCDPISGHVSLFWYQQALGQGPEFLTYFQNEAQLDKSGLPSDRFFAERPEGSVSTLKIQRTQQEDSAVYLCASSLPPTGAIYEQYFGPGTRLTVT.

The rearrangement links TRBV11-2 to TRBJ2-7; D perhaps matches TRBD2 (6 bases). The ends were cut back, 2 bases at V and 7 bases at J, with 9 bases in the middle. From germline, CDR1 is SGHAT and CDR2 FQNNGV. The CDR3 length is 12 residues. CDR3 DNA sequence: TGTGCCAGCAGCTTACAGGGACTTGAGCAGTACTTC. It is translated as CASSLQGLEQYF.

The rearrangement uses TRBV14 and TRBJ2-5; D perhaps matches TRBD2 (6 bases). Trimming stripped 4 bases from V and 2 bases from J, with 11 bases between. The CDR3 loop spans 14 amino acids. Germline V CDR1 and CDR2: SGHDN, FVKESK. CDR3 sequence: CASSLRDFQETQYF. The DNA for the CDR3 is TGTGCCAGCAGCCTCCGGGACTTTCAAGAGACCCAGTACTTC.

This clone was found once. The CDR3 nucleotides read TGCGCCAGCAGCACCCTTGAGAAGGGGCAGGGGGAGACCCAGTACTTC. This translates into CASSTLEKGQGETQYF. V gene TRBV5-1 combines with J gene TRBJ2-5; tentatively, D is TRBD1 (6 bases). Germline lookup yields CDR1 SGHRS and CDR2 YFSETQ. Trimming cost V 4 bases and J 5 bases, with 21 bases left between them. This CDR3 spans 16 amino acids.

Here the CDR3 DNA reads TGTGCCAGCAGCTTATGGGATAAGGGCGGAGGACACAATGAGCAGTTCTTC. The encoded protein is CASSLWDKGGGHNEQFF. This chain uses TRBV11-2 with TRBJ2-1, with D possibly matching TRBD2 (5 bases). Trimming left V 2 bases short and J 5 bases short, with 19 bases between. Germline values: CDR1 SGHAT, CDR2 FQNNGV. CDR3 length: 17 amino acids.

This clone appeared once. This CDR3 reads CASSIQGLSYTF. CDR3 coding DNA: TGTGCCAGTAGTATTCAGGGGTTAAGCTACACCTTC. This chain links TRBV19 with TRBJ1-2; D may be TRBD1 (6 bases). CDR1 is LNHDA, CDR2 SQIVND, per germline (reference sequence). The CDR3 runs 12 residues. With 3 bases removed from V and 9 bases from J, the gap between germline ends came to 11 bases.

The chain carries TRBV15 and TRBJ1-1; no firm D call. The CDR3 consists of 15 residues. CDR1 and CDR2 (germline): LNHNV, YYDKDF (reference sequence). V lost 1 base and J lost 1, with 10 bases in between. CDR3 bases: TGTGCCACCAGCAGAGTCGGTGCCTCGAACACTGAAGCTTTCTTT. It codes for CATSRVGASNTEAFF.

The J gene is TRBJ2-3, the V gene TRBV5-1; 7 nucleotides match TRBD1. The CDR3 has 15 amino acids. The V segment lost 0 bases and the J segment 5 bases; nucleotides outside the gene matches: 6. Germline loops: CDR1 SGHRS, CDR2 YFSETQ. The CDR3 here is CASSLAKGAGDTQYF. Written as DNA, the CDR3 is TGCGCCAGCAGCTTGGCCAAGGGGGCAGGAGATACGCAGTATTTT.

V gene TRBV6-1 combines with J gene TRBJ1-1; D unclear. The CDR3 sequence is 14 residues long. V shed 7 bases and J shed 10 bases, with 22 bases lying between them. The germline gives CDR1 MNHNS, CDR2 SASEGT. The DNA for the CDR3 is TGTGCCAGCATGGGCTCTCCGGGAACCCTCGGAGCTTTCTTT. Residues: CASMGSPGTLGAFF.

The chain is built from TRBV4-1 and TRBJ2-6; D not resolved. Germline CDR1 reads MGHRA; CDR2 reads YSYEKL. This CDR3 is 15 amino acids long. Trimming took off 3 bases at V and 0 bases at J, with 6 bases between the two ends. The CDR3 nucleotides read TGCGCCAGCAGCCATCCGAGCTCTGGGGCCAACGTCCTGACTTTC. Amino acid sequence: CASSHPSSGANVLTF.

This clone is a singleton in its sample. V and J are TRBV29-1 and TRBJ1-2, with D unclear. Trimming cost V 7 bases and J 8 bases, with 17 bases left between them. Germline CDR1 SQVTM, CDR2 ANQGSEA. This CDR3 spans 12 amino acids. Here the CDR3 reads CSAAGVADGYTF. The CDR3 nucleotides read TGCAGCGCTGCCGGGGTGGCGGACGGCTACACCTTC.

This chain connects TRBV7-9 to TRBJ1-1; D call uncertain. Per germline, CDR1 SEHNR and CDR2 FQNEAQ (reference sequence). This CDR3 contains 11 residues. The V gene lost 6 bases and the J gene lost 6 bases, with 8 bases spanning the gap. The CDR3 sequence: CASRNGPEAFF. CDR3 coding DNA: TGTGCCAGCAGAAATGGGCCTGAAGCTTTCTTT.

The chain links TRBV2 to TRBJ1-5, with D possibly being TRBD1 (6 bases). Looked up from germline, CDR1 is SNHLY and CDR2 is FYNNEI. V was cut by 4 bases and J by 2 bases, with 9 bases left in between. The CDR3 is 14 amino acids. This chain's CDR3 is CASSARGGNQPQHF. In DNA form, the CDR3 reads TGTGCCAGCAGTGCCAGGGGTGGCAATCAGCCCCAGCATTTT.

CDR3 DNA: TGCGCCAGCAGCCGTGATGTAAGCCGCAGGGGGGATCAGCCCCAGCATTTT. Its translation: CASSRDVSRRGDQPQHF. V gene TRBV4-1 combines with J gene TRBJ1-5; 7 bases align to TRBD1. CDR1 is MGHRA, CDR2 YSYEKL, per germline. V was pared by 4 bases and J by 5 bases, with 14 bases of the junction left unmatched. There are 17 residues in the CDR3.

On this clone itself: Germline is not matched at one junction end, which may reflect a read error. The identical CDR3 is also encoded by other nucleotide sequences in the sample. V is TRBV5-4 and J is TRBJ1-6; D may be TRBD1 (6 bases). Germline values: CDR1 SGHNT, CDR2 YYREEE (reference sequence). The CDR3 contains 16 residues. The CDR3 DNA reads TGTGCCAGCAGTCGCCCGATTGCAGGGGCCGATTCACCCCTCCACTTC. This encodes CASSRPIAGADSPLHF.

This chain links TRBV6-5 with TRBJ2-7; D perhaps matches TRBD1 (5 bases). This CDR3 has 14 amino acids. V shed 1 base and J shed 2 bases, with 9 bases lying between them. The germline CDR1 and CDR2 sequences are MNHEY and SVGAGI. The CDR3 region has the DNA TGTGCCAGCAGTTACTGGCAGGGCCCCTACGAGCAGTACTTC. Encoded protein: CASSYWQGPYEQYF.

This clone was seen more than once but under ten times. CDR3 amino acids: CASSSGTSGFGELFF. The CDR3 DNA follows: TGTGCCAGCAGCTCTGGGACTAGCGGGTTCGGGGAGCTGTTTTTT. This chain connects TRBV7-2 to TRBJ2-2; 12 bases are shared with TRBD2. The CDR3 consists of 15 residues. Germline lookup yields CDR1 SGHTA and CDR2 FQGNSA. J was trimmed by 7 bases and V by 4 bases; bases with no gene match: 4.